The present TCR beta chain was sequenced within a study of post-analysis software for immune sequencing data. Details on this clonotype: Its antigen is not known.

General study findings and limits: The study found TRBV5-6, TRBV5-1 and TRBV20-1 among five TRBV segments more frequent in patients than controls.

Unique molecular identifiers featured in each of the TCR beta cDNA libraries. TCRdb used MiXCR to reprocess the PCR reads, holding one entry per CDR3 protein. This sample carries hundreds of thousands of distinct CDR3 sequences, around 40% of them seen once, and the ten largest clones take over 10%. The CDR3 extends over 14 amino acids. CDR1 and CDR2 (germline): MNHNY, SVGAGI (reference sequence). V lost 2 bases, J lost 0 bases, and 5 bases lay in between. This TCR came from a girl under 18 with multiple sclerosis. Input material: blood. The chain couples TRBV6-6 to TRBJ1-5; no clear D gene. In DNA form, the CDR3 reads TGTGCCAGCAGTTACGACTATAGCAATCAGCCCCAGCATTTT. This encodes CASSYDYSNQPQHF.